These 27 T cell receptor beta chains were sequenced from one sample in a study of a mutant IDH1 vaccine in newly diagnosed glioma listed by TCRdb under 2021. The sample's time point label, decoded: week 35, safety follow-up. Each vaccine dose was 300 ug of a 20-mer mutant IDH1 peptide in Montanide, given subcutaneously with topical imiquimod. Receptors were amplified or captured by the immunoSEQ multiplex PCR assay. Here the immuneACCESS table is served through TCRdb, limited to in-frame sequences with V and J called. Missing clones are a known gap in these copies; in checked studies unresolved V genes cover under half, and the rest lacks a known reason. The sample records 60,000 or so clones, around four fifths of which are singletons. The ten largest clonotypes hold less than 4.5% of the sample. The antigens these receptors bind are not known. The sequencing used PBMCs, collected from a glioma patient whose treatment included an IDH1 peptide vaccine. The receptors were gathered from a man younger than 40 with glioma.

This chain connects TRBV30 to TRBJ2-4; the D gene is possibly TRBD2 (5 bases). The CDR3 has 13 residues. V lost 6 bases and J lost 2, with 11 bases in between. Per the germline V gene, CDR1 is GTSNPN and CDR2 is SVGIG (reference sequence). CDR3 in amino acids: CACYEGTKNIQYF. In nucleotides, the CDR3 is TGTGCCTGTTACGAGGGAACCAAAAACATTCAGTACTTC.

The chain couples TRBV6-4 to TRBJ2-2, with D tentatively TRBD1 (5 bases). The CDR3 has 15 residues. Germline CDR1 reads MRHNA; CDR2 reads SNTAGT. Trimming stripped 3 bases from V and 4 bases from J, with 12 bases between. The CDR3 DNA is TGTGCCAGCAGTGAACAAGGGGAAGGCACCGGGGAGCTGTTTTTT. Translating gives CASSEQGEGTGELFF.

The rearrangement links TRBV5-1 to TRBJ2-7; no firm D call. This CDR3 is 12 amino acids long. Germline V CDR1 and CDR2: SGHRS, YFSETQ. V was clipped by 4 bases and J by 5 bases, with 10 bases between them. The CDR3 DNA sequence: TGCGCCAGCAGCCCCTCCTTAGACGAGCAGTACTTC. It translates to CASSPSLDEQYF.

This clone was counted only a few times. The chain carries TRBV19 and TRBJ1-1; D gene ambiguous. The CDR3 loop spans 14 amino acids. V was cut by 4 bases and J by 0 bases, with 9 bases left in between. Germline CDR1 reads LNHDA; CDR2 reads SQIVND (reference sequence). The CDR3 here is CASSTDLVNTEAFF. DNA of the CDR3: TGTGCCAGTAGTACGGACTTGGTGAACACTGAAGCTTTCTTT. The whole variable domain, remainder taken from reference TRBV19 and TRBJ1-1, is DGGITQSPKYLFRKEGQNVTLSCEQNLNHDAMYWYRQDPGQGLRLIYYSQIVNDFQKGDIAEGYSVSREKKESFPLTVTSAQKNPTAFYLCASSTDLVNTEAFFGQGTRLTVV.

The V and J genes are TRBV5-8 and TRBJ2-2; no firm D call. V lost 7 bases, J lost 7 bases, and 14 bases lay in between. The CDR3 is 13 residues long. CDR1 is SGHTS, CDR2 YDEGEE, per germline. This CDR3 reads CASGFRTGGELFF. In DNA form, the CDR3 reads TGTGCCAGCGGATTCAGAACGGGCGGGGAGCTGTTTTTT.

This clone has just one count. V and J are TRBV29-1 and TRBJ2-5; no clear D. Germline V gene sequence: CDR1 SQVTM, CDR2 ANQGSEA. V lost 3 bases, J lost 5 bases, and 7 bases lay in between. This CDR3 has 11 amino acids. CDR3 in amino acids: CSVEPEETQYF. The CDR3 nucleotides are TGCAGCGTTGAGCCGGAGGAGACCCAGTACTTC.

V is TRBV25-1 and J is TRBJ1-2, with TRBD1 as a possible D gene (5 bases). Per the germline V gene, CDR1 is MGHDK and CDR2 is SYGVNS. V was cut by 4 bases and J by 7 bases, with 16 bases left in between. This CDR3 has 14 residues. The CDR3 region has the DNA TGTGCCAGCAGTGGGCAGGGATTTGGGGCTGGCTACACCTTC. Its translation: CASSGQGFGAGYTF.

The CDR3 nucleotides are TGCGCCAGCAGCCAAGTCGTTGGGGCTGGGTATGGCTACACCTTC. Translating gives CASSQVVGAGYGYTF. The chain joins TRBV4-1 to TRBJ1-2; possible D gene TRBD1, 5 bases. The germline V gene has CDR1 MGHRA and CDR2 YSYEKL. V lost 1 base, J lost 5 bases, and 14 bases lay in between. The CDR3 covers 15 residues.

The CDR3 region has the DNA TGTGCCAGCAGCTTAGACCAGGGGCCGTACGAGCAGTACTTC. This encodes CASSLDQGPYEQYF. The V call is TRBV7-9, the J call TRBJ2-7, with a tentative D call TRBD1 (6 bases). Trimming removed 1 base from V and 4 bases from J, with 11 bases in between. The CDR3 has 14 amino acids. Per germline, CDR1 SEHNR and CDR2 FQNEAQ (reference sequence).

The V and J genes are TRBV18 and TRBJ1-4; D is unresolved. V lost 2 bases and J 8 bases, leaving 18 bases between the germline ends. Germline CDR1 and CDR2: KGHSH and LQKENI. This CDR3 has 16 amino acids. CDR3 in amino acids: CASSPNFRTSDEKLFF. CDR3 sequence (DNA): TGTGCCAGCTCACCAAACTTTAGGACCTCAGACGAAAAACTGTTTTTT.

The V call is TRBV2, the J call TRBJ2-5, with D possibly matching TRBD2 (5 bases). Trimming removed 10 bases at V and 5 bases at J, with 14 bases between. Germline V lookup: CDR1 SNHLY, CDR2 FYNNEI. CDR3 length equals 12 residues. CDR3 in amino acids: CATWELGETQYF. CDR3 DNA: TGTGCCACCTGGGAGTTGGGGGAGACCCAGTACTTC.

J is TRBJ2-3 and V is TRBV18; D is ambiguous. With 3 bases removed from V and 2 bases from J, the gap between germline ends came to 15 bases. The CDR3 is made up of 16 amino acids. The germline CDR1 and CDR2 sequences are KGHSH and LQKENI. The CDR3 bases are TGTGCCAGCTCACCTTCTAGTCCACGTTTCACAGATACGCAGTATTTT. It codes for CASSPSSPRFTDTQYF.

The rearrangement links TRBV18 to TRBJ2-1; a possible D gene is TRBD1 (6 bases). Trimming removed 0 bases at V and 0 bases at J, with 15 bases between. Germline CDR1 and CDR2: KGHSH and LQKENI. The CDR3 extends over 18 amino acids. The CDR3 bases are TGTGCCAGCTCACCACCGAAAACAGGGCAGAGCTCCTACAATGAGCAGTTCTTC. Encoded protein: CASSPPKTGQSSYNEQFF.

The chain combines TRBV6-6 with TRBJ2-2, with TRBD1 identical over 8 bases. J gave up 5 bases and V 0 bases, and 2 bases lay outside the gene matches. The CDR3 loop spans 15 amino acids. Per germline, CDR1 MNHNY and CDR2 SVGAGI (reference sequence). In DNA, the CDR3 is TGTGCCAGCAGTTACTCCAGACAGGGGACCGGGGAGCTGTTTTTT. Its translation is CASSYSRQGTGELFF.

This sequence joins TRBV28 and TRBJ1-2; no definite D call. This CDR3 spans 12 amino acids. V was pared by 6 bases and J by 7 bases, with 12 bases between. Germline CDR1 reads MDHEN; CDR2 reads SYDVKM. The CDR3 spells CASSFGTLGYTF. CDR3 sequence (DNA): TGTGCCAGCAGCTTCGGAACCCTTGGCTACACCTTC.

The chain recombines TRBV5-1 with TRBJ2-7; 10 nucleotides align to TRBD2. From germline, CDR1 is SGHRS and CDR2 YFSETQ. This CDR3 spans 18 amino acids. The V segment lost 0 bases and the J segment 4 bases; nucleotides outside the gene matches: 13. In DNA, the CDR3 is TGCGCCAGCAGCTTGGTTGCTAGCGGGGGTTCCCGTTGGTACGAGCAGTACTTC. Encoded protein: CASSLVASGGSRWYEQYF.

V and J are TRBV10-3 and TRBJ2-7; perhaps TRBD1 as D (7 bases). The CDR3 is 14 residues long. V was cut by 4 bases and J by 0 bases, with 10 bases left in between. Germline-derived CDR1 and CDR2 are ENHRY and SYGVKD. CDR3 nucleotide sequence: TGTGCCATCAGTGCGGAGGGGGCCTCCTACGAGCAGTACTTC. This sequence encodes CAISAEGASYEQYF.

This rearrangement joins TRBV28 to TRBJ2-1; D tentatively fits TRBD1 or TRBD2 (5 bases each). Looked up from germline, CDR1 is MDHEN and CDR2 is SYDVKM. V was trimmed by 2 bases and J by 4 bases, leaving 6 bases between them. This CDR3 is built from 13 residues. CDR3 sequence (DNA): TGTGCCAGCAGTTTAGGGACGTACAATGAGCAGTTCTTC. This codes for CASSLGTYNEQFF.

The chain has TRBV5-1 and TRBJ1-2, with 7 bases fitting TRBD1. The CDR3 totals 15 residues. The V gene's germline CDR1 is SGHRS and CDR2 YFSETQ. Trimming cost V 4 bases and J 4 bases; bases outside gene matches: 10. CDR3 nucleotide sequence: TGCGCCAGCAGCCCTGGGACAGCTGATATCTATGGCTACACCTTC. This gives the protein CASSPGTADIYGYTF.

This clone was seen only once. CDR3 DNA sequence: TGTGCCATCAGTGATGTGGACTCCACAGATACGCAGTATTTT. Protein: CAISDVDSTDTQYF. The chain employs TRBV10-3 and TRBJ2-3; a possible D gene is TRBD2 (5 bases). V gave up 3 bases and J gave up 2 bases, with 9 bases separating them. Germline lookup yields CDR1 ENHRY and CDR2 SYGVKD. This CDR3 region has 14 residues.

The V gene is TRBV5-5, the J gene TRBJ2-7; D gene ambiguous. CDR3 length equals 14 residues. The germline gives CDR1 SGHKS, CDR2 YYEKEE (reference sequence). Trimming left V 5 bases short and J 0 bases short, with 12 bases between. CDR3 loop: CASSPTVNSYEQYF. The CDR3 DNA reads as TGTGCCAGCAGTCCGACGGTGAACTCCTACGAGCAGTACTTC.

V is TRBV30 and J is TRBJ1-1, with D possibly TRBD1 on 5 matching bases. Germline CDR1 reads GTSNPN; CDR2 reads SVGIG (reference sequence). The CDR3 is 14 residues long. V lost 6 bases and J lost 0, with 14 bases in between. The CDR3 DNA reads TGTGCCTGCCTACACGGGGGGGTGAACACTGAAGCTTTCTTT. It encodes CACLHGGVNTEAFF. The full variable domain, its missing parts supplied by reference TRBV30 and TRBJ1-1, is SQTIHQWPATLVQPVGSPLSLECTVEGTSNPNLYWYRQAAGRGLQLLFYSVGIGQISSEVPQNLSASRPQDRQFILSSKKLLLSDSGFYLCACLHGGVNTEAFFGQGTRLTVV.

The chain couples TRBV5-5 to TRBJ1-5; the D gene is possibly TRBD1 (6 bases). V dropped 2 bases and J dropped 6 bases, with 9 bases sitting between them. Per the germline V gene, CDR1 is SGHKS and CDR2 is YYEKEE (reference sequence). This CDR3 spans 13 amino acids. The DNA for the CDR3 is TGTGCCAGCAGCTTTAGGGGGAGTCAGCCCCAGCATTTT. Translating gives CASSFRGSQPQHF. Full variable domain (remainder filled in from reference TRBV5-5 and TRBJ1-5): DAGVTQSPTHLIKTRGQQVTLRCSPISGHKSVSWYQQVLGQGPQFIFQYYEKEERGRGNFPDRFSARQFPNYSSELNVNALLLGDSALYLCASSFRGSQPQHFGDGTRLSIL.

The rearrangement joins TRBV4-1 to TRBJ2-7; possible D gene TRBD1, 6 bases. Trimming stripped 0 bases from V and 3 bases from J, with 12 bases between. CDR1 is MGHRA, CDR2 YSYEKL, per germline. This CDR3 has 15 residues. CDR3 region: CASSQDFQGLYEQYF. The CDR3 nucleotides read TGCGCCAGCAGCCAAGATTTTCAGGGGCTCTACGAGCAGTACTTC.

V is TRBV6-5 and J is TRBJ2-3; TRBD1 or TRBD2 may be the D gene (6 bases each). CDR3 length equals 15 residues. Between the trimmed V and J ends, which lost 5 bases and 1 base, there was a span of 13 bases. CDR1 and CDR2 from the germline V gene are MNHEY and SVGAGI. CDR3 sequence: CASSRLGGRTDTQYF. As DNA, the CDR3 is TGTGCCAGCAGTAGGTTAGGGGGGCGCACAGATACGCAGTATTTT.

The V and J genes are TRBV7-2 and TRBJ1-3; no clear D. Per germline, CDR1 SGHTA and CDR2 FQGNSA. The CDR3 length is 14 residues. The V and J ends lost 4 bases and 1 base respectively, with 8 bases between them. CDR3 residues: CASSSGPSGNTIYF. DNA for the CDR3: TGTGCCAGCAGCTCCGGGCCTTCTGGAAACACCATATATTTT.

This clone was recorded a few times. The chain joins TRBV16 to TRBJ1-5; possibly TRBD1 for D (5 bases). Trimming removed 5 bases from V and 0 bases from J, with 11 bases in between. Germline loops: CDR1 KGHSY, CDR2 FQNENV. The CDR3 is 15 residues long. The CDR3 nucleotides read TGTGCCAGCAGCATAGGGGTGGGTAGCAATCAGCCCCAGCATTTT. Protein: CASSIGVGSNQPQHF.